This T cell receptor (beta chain) was sequenced for a study of cytomegalovirus exposure and HLA in healthy donors. This clone was seen just once. Trimming pared 2 bases from V and 5 bases from J, leaving 6 bases between. This CDR3 has 12 amino acids. Germline CDR1 and CDR2: SGHNT and YYREEE (reference sequence). Vbeta (60) and Jbeta (13) primers were used in the PCR. Assay used: immunoSEQ multiplex PCR; TCRdb lists only in-frame clones, some missing. The sample has 25,000 to 30,000 clones, about three fifths seen once. Material: PBMCs. The chain joins TRBV5-4 to TRBJ2-3; maybe TRBD1 (5 bases). The source of this sequence is a male donor in good health and CMV-seropositive. The CDR3 nucleotides read TGTGCCAGCAGCTTAGGGGAAGATACGCAGTATTTT. It encodes CASSLGEDTQYF.